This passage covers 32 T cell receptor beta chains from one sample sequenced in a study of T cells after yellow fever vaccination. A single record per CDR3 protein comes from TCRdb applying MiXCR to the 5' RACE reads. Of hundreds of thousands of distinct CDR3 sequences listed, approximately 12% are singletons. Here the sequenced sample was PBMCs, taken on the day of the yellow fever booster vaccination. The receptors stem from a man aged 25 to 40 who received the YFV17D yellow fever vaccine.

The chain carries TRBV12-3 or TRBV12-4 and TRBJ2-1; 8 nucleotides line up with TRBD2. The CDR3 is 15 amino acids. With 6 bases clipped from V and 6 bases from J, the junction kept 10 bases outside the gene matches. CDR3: CASRLSGSGPNEQFF. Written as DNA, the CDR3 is TGTGCCAGCAGACTAAGCGGGAGCGGCCCCAATGAGCAGTTCTTC.

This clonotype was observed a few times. CDR3 loop: CASSFYEQGSYEQYF. The CDR3 coding sequence is TGTGCCAGCAGCTTCTACGAACAGGGAAGTTACGAGCAGTACTTC. V usage is TRBV7-8 and J usage is TRBJ2-7, with D possibly being TRBD1 (6 bases). This CDR3 comprises 15 residues. Germline CDR1 is SGHVS and CDR2 is FQNEAQ. V was trimmed by 3 bases and J by 4 bases, leaving 16 bases between them.

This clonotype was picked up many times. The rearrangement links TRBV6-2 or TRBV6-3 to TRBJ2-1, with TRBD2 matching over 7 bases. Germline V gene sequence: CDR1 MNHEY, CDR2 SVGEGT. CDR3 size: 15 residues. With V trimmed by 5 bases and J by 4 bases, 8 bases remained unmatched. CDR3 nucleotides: TGTGCCAGCAGTCGTGCTAGCGGACTTTACAATGAGCAGTTCTTC. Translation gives CASSRASGLYNEQFF.

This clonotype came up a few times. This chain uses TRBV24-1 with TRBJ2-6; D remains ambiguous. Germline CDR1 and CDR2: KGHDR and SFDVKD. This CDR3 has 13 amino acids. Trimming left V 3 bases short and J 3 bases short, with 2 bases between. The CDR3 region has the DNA TGTGCCACCAGTGATATTGGGGCCAACGTCCTGACTTTC. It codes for CATSDIGANVLTF.

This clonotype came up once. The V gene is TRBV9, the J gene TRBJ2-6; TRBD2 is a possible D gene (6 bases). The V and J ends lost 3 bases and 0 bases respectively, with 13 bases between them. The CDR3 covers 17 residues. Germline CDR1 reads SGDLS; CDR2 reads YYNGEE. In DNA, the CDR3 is TGTGCCAGCAGCGGGTTATCGGGACTCTCTGGGGCCAACGTCCTGACTTTC. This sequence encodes CASSGLSGLSGANVLTF.

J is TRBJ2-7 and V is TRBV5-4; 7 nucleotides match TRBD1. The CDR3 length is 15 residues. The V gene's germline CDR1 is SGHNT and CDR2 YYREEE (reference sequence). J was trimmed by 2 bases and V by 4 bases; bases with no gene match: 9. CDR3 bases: TGTGCCAGCAGCCCTCAGGGGGTAAGAACCTACGAGCAGTACTTC. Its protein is CASSPQGVRTYEQYF.

CDR3 residues: CASIAPSYEQYF. The CDR3 nucleotides read TGTGCCAGCATTGCGCCGTCCTACGAGCAGTACTTC. The rearrangement links TRBV6-2 or TRBV6-3 to TRBJ2-7; D remains ambiguous. Germline lookup yields CDR1 MNHEY and CDR2 SVGEGT. The CDR3 runs 12 residues. The V gene lost 7 bases and the J gene lost 1 base, with 8 bases spanning the gap.

The CDR3 here is CASSSGTPSYEQYF. CDR3 bases: TGTGCCAGCAGCTCGGGGACCCCCTCCTACGAGCAGTACTTC. The V gene is TRBV7-2, the J gene TRBJ2-7; tentatively, D is TRBD1 or TRBD2 (5 bases each). The CDR3 contains 14 residues. CDR1 and CDR2 from the germline V gene are SGHTA and FQGNSA. V lost 4 bases to trimming and J lost 0 bases, with 10 bases between them. Together with reference TRBV7-2 and TRBJ2-7, the CDR3 gives the full variable domain: GAGVSQSPSNKVTEKGKDVELRCDPISGHTALYWYRQSLGQGLEFLIYFQGNSAPDKSGLPSDRFSAERTGGSVSTLTIQRTQQEDSAVYLCASSSGTPSYEQYFGPGTRLTVT.

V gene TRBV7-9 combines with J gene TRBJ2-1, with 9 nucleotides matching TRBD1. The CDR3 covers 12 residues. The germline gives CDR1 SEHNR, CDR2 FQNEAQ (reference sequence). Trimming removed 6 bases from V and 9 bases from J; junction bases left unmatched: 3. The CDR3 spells CASRTGGSEQFF. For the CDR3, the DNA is TGTGCCAGCAGAACAGGGGGCAGTGAGCAGTTCTTC. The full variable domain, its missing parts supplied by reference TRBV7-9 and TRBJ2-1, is DTGVSQNPRHKITKRGQNVTFRCDPISEHNRLYWYRQTLGQGPEFLTYFQNEAQLEKSRLLSDRFSAERPKGSFSTLEIQRTEQGDSAMYLCASRTGGSEQFFGPGTRLTVL.

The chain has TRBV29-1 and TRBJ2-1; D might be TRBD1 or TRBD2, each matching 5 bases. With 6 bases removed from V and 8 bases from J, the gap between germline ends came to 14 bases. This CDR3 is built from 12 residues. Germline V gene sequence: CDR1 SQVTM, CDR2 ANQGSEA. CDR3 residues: CSVAKVGDEQFF. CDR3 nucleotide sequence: TGCAGCGTAGCCAAAGTGGGGGATGAGCAGTTCTTC.

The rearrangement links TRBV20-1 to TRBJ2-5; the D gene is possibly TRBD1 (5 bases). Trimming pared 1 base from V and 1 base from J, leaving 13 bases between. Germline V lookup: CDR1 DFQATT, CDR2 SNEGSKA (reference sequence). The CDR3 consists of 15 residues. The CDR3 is CSARGQGGSQETQYF. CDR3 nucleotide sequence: TGCAGTGCTAGAGGTCAGGGTGGGTCCCAAGAGACCCAGTACTTC.

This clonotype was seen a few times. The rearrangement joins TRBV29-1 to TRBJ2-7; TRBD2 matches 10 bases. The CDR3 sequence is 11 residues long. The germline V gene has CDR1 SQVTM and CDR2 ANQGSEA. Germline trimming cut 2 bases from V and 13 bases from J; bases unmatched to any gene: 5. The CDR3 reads CSVESLAGVYF. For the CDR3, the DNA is TGCAGCGTTGAAAGCCTAGCGGGAGTCTACTTC.

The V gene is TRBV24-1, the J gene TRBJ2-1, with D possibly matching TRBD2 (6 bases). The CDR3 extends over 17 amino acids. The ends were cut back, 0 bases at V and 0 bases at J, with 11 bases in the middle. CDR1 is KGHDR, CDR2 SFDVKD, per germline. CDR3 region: CATSDLGGSSSYNEQFF. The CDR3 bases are TGTGCCACCAGTGATTTGGGGGGGAGTAGCTCCTACAATGAGCAGTTCTTC.

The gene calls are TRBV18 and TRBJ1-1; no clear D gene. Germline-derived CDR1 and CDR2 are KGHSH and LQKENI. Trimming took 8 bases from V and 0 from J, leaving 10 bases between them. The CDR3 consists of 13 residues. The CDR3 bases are TGTGCCAGCGTGCCGGCAGTGAACACTGAAGCTTTCTTT. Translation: CASVPAVNTEAFF.

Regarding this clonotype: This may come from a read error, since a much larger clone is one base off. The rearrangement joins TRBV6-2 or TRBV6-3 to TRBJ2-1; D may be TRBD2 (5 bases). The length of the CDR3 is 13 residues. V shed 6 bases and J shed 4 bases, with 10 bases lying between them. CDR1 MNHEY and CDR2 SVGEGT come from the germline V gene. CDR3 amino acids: CASSQDFYNEQFF. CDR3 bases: TGTGCCAGCAGCCAGGACTTTTACAATGAGCAGTTCTTC.

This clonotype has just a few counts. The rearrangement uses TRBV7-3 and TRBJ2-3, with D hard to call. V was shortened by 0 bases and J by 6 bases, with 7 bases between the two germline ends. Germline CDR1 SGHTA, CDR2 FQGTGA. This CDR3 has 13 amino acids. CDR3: CASSLTFYDTQYF. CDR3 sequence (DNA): TGTGCCAGCAGCTTAACGTTTTACGATACGCAGTATTTT.

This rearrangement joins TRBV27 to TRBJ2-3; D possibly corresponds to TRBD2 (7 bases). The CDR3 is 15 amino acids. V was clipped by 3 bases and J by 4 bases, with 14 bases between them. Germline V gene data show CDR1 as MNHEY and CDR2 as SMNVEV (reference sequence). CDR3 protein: CASSLGGGGPDTQYF. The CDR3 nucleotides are TGTGCCAGCAGTTTGGGGGGAGGGGGACCAGATACGCAGTATTTT.

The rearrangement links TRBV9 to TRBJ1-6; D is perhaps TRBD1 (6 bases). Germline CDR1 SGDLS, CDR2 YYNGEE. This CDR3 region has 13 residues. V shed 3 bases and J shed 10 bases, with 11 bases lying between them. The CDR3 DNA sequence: TGTGCCAGCAGCGCCAGGGGTGAATCACCCCTCCACTTT. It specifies CASSARGESPLHF. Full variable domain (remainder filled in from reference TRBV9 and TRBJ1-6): DSGVTQTPKHLITATGQRVTLRCSPRSGDLSVYWYQQSLDQGLQFLIQYYNGEERAKGNILERFSAQQFPDLHSELNLSSLELGDSALYFCASSARGESPLHFGNGTRLTVT.

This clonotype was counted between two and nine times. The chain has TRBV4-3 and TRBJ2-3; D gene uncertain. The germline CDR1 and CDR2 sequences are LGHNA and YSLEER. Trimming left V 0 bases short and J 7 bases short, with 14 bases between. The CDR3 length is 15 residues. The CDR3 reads CASSQDYIFTNTQYF. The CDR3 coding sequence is TGCGCCAGCAGCCAAGACTATATCTTCACGAATACGCAGTATTTT.

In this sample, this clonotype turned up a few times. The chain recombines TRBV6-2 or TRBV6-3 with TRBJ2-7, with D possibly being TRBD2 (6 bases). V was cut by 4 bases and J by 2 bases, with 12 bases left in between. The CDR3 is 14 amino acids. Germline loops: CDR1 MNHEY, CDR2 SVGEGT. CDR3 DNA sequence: TGTGCCAGCAGTTCCTCGTCTAGCGCCTACGAGCAGTACTTC. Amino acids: CASSSSSSAYEQYF.

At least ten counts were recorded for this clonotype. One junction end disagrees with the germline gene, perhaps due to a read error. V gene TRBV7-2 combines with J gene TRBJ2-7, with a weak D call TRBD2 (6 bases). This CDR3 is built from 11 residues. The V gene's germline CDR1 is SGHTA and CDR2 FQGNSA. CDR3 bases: TGTGCCAGTAGCTTTGGGGGGGAGCAGTACTTC. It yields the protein CASSFGGEQYF.

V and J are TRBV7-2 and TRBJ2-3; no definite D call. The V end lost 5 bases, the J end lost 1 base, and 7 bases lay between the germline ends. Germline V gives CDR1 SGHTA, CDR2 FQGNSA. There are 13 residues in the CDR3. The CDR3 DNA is TGTGCCAGCAGCCCCTACGGCACAGATACGCAGTATTTT. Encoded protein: CASSPYGTDTQYF.

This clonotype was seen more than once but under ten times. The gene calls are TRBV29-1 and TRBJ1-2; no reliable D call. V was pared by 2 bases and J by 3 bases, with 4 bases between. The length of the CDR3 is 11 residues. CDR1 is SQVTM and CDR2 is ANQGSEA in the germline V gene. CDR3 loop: CSVEQDYGYTF. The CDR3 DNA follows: TGCAGCGTTGAACAGGACTATGGCTACACCTTC.

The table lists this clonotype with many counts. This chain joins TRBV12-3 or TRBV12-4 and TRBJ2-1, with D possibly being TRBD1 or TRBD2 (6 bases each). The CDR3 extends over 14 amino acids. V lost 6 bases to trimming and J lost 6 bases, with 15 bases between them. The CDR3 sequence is CASRRRDTSNEQFF. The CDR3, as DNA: TGTGCCAGCAGGCGGCGGGACACCAGCAATGAGCAGTTCTTC.

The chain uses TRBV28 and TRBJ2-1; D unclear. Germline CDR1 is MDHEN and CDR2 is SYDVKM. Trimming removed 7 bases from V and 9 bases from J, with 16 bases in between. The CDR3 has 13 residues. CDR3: CASTLPNSIEQFF. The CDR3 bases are TGTGCCAGCACCCTTCCCAATAGTATTGAGCAGTTCTTC. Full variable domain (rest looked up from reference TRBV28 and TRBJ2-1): DVKVTQSSRYLVKRTGEKVFLECVQDMDHENMFWYRQDPGLGLRLIYFSYDVKMKEKGDIPEGYSVSREKKERFSLILESASTNQTSMYLCASTLPNSIEQFFGPGTRLTVL.

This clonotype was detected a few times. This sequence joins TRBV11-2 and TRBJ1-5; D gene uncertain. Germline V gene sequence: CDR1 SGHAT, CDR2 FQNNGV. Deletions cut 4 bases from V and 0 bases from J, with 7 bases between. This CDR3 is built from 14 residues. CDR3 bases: TGTGCCAGCAGCTCTCAGGATAGCAATCAGCCCCAGCATTTT. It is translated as CASSSQDSNQPQHF.

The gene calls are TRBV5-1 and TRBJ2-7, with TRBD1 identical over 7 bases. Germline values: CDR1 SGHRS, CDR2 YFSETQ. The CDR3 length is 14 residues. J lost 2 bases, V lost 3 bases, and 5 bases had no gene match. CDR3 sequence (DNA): TGCGCCAGCAGCTCCGGGACAGAAGCCTACGAGCAGTACTTC. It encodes CASSSGTEAYEQYF.

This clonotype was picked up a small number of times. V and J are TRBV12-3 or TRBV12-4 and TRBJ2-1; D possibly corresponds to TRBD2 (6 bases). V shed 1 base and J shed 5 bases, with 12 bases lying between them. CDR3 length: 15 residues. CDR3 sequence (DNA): TGTGCCAGCAGTTTAGAGGCCGGGACTCACAATGAGCAGTTCTTC. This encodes CASSLEAGTHNEQFF.

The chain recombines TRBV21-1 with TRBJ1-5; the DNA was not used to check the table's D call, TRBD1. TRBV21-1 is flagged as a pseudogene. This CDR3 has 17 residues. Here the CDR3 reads CASSKAPTGFLHQPQHF. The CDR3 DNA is TGTGCCAGCAGCAAAGCACCGACAGGGTTCCTCCATCAGCCCCAGCATTTT.

CDR3 nucleotides: TGTGCCTGGACGTACGGACAGGGTTTCAGGTCACCCCTCCACTTT. This sequence encodes CAWTYGQGFRSPLHF. The rearrangement uses TRBV30 and TRBJ1-6, with TRBD1 identical over 8 bases. Trimming at V came to 4 bases and at J to 10 bases, leaving 12 bases not matched to a gene. The CDR3 sequence is 15 residues long. CDR1 is GTSNPN and CDR2 is SVGIG in the germline V gene (reference sequence).

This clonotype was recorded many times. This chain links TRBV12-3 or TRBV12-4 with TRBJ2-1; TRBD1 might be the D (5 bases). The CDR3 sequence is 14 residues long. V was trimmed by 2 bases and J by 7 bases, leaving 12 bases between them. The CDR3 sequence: CASSLKVTANEQFF. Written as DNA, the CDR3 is TGTGCCAGCAGTTTAAAAGTGACAGCTAATGAGCAGTTCTTC.

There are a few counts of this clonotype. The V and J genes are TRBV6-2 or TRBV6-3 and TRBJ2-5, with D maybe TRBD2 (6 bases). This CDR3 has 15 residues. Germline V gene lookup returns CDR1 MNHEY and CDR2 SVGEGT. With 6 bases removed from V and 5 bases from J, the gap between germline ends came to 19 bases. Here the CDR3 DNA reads TGTGCCAGCAGGCTAATCGGGAGATCGGCTGAGACCCAGTACTTC. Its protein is CASRLIGRSAETQYF.